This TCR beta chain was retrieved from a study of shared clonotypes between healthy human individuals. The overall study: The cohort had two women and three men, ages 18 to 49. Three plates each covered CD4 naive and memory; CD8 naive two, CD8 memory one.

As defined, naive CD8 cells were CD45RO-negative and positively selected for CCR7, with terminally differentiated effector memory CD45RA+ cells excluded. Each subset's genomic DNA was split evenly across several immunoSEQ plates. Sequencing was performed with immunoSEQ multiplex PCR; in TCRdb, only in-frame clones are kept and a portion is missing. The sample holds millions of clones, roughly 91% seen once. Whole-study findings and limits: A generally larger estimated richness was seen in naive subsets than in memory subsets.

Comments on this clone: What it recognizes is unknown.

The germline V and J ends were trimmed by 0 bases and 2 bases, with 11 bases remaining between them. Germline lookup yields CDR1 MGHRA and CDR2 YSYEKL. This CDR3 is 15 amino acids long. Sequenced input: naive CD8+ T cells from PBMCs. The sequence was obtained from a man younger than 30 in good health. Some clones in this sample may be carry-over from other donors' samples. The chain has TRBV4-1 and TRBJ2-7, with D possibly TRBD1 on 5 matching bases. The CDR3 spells CASSQERGRAYEQYF. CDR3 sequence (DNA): TGCGCCAGCAGCCAAGAGCGAGGCAGGGCCTACGAGCAGTACTTC.